This paragraph reports one T cell receptor (beta chain). V shed 4 bases and J 5 bases; nucleotides not matched to a gene: 8. The CDR3 has 14 amino acids. The germline V gene has CDR1 SGHRS and CDR2 YFSETQ. The data originate from a study of T cell changes during pregnancy in multiple sclerosis. Here immunoSEQ multiplex PCR was the method, and the copy in TCRdb shows in-frame clones only, minus some. The sample includes approximately 65,000 clones, 91% of them seen just once. The material sequenced was CD4+ T cells from peripheral blood mononuclear cells, taken in the first trimester of pregnancy. The sequence derives from a female donor with multiple sclerosis, enrolled in a pregnancy study. The chain recombines TRBV5-1 with TRBJ2-7; 8 bases agree with TRBD1. CDR3 amino acids: CASSPLQGADEQYF. In nucleotides, the CDR3 is TGCGCCAGCAGCCCCCTTCAGGGGGCAGACGAGCAGTACTTC.